The T cell receptor (beta chain) described here comes from a study of type 1 regulatory T cells. This CDR3 is 14 amino acids long. The germline CDR1 and CDR2 sequences are DFQATT and SNEGSKA (reference sequence). Trimming removed 5 bases from V and 4 bases from J, with 17 bases in between. As concerns this clonotype: Its matching antigen is unknown.

A single record per CDR3 protein comes from TCRdb applying MiXCR to the reads. The sample has 55,000 to 65,000 distinct CDR3 sequences; less than 65% are singletons. The V and J genes are TRBV20-1 and TRBJ2-5; tentatively, D is TRBD1 or TRBD2 (5 bases each). Sequencing used cultured non-Tr1 T cells, either the whole culture or a sorted T cell fraction (not recorded which). The TCR comes from a human donor in good health. The CDR3 sequence: CSARGPMGRETQYF. The CDR3 DNA reads as TGCAGTGCTCGGGGCCCAATGGGAAGAGAGACCCAGTACTTC.